This TCR beta chain was retrieved from a study of human T cells and chemical hapten exposure. Points from the study as a whole: Each of the donors had alopecia, so their immune responses may not resemble those of healthy people.

Trimming left V 4 bases short and J 2 bases short, with 8 bases between. CDR1 and CDR2 from the germline V gene are WNHNN and SYGVQD (reference sequence). The CDR3 covers 13 residues. The time point denotes: patch test 3, about 24 weeks after DPC sensitization. Treatment defined: therapeutic diphenylcyclopropenone sensitization with weekly scalp DPC. Total RNA was extracted from unfractionated whole blood. Patients had alopecia, were aged 18 to 70, and were not pregnant. Per the original data handling: Sample TCR totals centred on a median of about 92,000, ranging about 20,000 to 700,000. TCRdb used MiXCR to reprocess the RACE reads, holding one entry per CDR3 protein. These V and J calls derive from TCRdb rather than the authors' analysis. This sample has some 36,000 distinct CDR3 sequences, with over 7.5% found just once. This clonotype was detected many times. The antigen is not known.

The chain carries TRBV10-1 and TRBJ2-5; D gene ambiguous. This specimen was whole blood, taken in connection with sensitization to the hapten diphenylcyclopropenone (DPC). The TCR sequence derives from a man aged 45-65 years with alopecia areata. Some clones in this sample may be carry-over from other donors' samples. The CDR3 is CASSVEVQETQYF. In DNA, the CDR3 is TGCGCCAGCAGTGTGGAAGTTCAAGAGACCCAGTACTTC.